Listed here is a single T cell receptor (beta chain). The CDR3 loop spans 14 amino acids. The germline CDR1 and CDR2 sequences are SQVTM and ANQGSEA. V was clipped by 4 bases and J by 6 bases, with 18 bases between them. In the authors' workflow: Counts of nucleated cells, estimated from reference gene primer amplification, were obtained. The method was immunoSEQ multiplex PCR; TCRdb's version includes in-frame clones alone and lacks a portion of them. The V and J calls and clone size come from that table; D and trimming were worked out from the DNA. The table lists about 300,000 clones, around 88% of them singletons, with 6.9% in the top ten. The data originate from a study of blood T cell repertoires in COVID-19. Study summary: Donors in the United States, Italy and Spain gave samples during acute or convalescent COVID-19. The cDNA or gDNA used as material had been derived from T cells, B-cell-depleted T cells, or PBMCs.

The TCR comes from a woman aged 25-40 years who had recovered from COVID-19. The sequenced sample consisted of peripheral blood. This chain links TRBV29-1 with TRBJ1-1, with a tentative D call TRBD1 (6 bases). The CDR3 loop reads CSVGSGQPGAEAFF. The CDR3, as DNA: TGCAGCGTTGGGTCCGGACAGCCTGGGGCTGAAGCTTTCTTT.